This T cell receptor (beta chain) was profiled in a study of somatic mutations in cytotoxic T cells in rheumatoid arthritis (dated by TCRdb to 2017 to 2019). Concerning the study at large: Right after diagnosis and prior to the start of any treatment, approximately 30 ml EDTA of peripheral blood was drawn from patients. A FACSAria II or Sony SH800 was used to flow-sort some V beta antibody-stained T-cell populations at nearly 100% purity, and TCRB sequencing was also done on sorted V beta1+ cells. To characterize clonality, the study used TCRB deep sequencing while asking whether somatic mutations are carried by expanded CD8+ T-cell clones in newly diagnosed, untreated rheumatoid arthritis. For 60 to 80 rheumatoid arthritis patients and some 21 healthy controls, TCRB deep sequencing was carried out. Patients and controls did not essentially differ in median age, which was nearly identical between the groups.

This clone was found once. The target of this receptor is not known. Base qualities are missing; no much larger clone stands one base away. CD4+ and CD8+ cells were isolated by positive magnetic bead selection on an AutoMACS, and purity was checked by flow cytometry. After a first flow cytometry screen using a TCR V beta antibody panel, clonal expansions were characterized through TCRB deep sequencing of sorted CD8+ fractions. Isolation of peripheral blood mononuclear cells was done through Ficoll-Paque PLUS density gradient separation. DNA from CD4-enriched, CD8-enriched or PBMC samples was extracted using Nucleospin Tissue or Tissue XS kits and then quantified on a Qubit 2.0 fluorometer. The CDR3 has 15 amino acids, counting the end cysteine and phenylalanine. The DNA shown is the 45-base CDR3, in frame from base 1. The germline V gene encodes CDR1 PRHDT and CDR2 FYEKMQ (reference sequence). The germline V end is reduced by 5 bases and the J end by 3 bases; junction bases left unmatched: 5.

What the study reported, not specific to this receptor: No adjustment for multiple comparisons was made for the slight TRBV07 underrepresentation in patients. It was unknown which antigens the expanded CD8+ clones targeted, and their absence from virus-specific databases did not exclude viral specificity. There was no significant difference in CD8+ T-cell clonality between rheumatoid arthritis patients and age-matched healthy controls. The largest CD8+ clone made up more than 20% of CD8+ cells in about an eighth of the 65 patients, and blood and synovial fluid shared several identical CD8+ TCRB sequences. Healthy controls showed no age-related increase in CD8+ clonality, whereas patients did (Spearman r of about 0.5).

TCRB CDR3 sequencing used the immunoSEQ assay on genomic DNA. The original methods were these. Published virus-specific TCRB sequences were compared with patient CD8+ clones larger than 1%, and only a few matches were found. The analyses included only productive TCRB rearrangements. A clone was defined by a unique TCRB CDR3 sequence, and clonality was computed as a productive clonality index based on Shannon entropy. To calculate repertoire overlap between two samples, the template counts of each clone were considered relative to each sample's total templates. A correlation with a Spearman r of over 0.55 was found between V-gene usage by flow cytometry and V-gene usage by TCRB sequencing. TCRdb's version of the immuneACCESS table is confined to in-frame rearrangements and falls short of the full clone set. An unresolved V gene accounts for under half of the shortfall where checked; the remainder is of unknown origin. V and J calls and clone size are as listed in that table; D and trimming were resolved from the DNA. The sample data list under 9,500 clones, and 80% to 90% of these were observed just once. The ten largest clones add up to roughly 25% of the sample.

This clonotype originated in a woman in her 70s with rheumatoid arthritis. The V gene is TRBV13 and the J gene is TRBJ2-3, and 10 bases in between align with TRBD1. Sequenced material: CD8+ T cells sorted from blood. The nucleotide sequence reads TGTGCCAGCAGCCTTGGACAGGGGGGAACAGATACGCAGTATTTT. Its amino acids are CASSLGQGGTDTQYF.